This TCR beta chain was sequenced in a study of OX40 agonist ivuxolimab in advanced cancers. Study background: Patients got intravenous ivuxolimab at 0.01 to 10 mg/kg every 2 weeks. Study-wide results and limits: Relative to CD4+ cells, CD8+ T cells on average had more expanded clones. Among the least clonally expanded were partial responders at 0.1-3.0 mg/kg.

Germline V CDR1 and CDR2: SNHLY, FYNNEI. The CDR3 has 12 amino acids. V lost 7 bases and J lost 4, with 11 bases in between. The assay was immunoSEQ multiplex PCR, and TCRdb's table has in-frame clones only and misses some. The repertoire has about 82,000 clones, around nine tenths of them found once; the top ten carry 0.35% to 0.45%. As regards this clone: Its antigen is unidentified.

The specimen was CD4+ or CD8+ T cells sorted from blood, collected in a trial of the OX40 agonist ivuxolimab. The source of this sequence is an adult with an advanced solid tumor such as melanoma, head and neck, liver or kidney cancer. The rearrangement uses TRBV2 and TRBJ2-7; no definite D call. The CDR3 loop is CASTMRQYEQYF. CDR3 sequence (DNA): TGTGCCAGCACCATGCGGCAGTACGAGCAGTACTTC.